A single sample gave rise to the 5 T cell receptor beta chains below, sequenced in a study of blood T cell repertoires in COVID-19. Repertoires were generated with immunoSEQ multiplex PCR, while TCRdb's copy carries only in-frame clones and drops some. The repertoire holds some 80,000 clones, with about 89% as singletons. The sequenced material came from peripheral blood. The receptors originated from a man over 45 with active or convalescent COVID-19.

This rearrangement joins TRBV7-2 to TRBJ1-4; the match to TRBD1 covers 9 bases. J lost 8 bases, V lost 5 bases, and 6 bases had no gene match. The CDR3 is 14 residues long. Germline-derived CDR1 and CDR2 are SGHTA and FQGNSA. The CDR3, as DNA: TGTGCCAGCAGCCAAGACAGGGGGTGGGAAAAACTGTTTTTT. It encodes CASSQDRGWEKLFF.

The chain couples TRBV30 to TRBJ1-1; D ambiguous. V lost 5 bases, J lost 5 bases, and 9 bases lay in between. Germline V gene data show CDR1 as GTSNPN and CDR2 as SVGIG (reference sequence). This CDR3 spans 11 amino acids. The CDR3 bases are TGTGCCTGGGGAAATCCAACTGAAGCTTTCTTT. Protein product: CAWGNPTEAFF.

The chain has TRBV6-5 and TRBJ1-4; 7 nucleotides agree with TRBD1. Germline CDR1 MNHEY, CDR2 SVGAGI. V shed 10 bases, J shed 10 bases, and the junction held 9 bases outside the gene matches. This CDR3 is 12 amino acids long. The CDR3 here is CATRQGDGKLFF. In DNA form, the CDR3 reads TGTGCCACAAGACAGGGTGATGGAAAACTGTTTTTT.

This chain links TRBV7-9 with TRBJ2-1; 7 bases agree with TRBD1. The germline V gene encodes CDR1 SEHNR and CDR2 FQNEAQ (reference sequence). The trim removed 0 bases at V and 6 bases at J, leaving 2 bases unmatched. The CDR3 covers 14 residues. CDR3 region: CASSLATGPNEQFF. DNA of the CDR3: TGTGCCAGCAGCTTAGCGACAGGGCCCAATGAGCAGTTCTTC. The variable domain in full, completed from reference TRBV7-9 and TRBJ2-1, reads DTGVSQNPRHKITKRGQNVTFRCDPISEHNRLYWYRQTLGQGPEFLTYFQNEAQLEKSRLLSDRFSAERPKGSFSTLEIQRTEQGDSAMYLCASSLATGPNEQFFGPGTRLTVL.

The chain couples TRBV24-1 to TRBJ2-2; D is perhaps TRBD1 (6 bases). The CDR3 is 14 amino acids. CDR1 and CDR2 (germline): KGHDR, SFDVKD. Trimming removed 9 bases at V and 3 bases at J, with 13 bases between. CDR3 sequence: CATSNRAHTGELFF. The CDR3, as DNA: TGTGCCACCTCCAACAGGGCCCACACCGGGGAGCTGTTTTTT.